This entry describes one T cell receptor beta chain. CDR1 and CDR2 from the germline V gene are MNHEY and SVGAGI. V lost 2 bases and J lost 10; bases outside the gene matches: 5. The CDR3 contains 14 residues. This entry belongs to a study of blood T cell repertoires in COVID-19. As handled by the study authors: Scientists estimated how many nucleated cells there were by amplifying reference gene primers. Assay used: immunoSEQ multiplex PCR; TCRdb lists only in-frame clones, some missing. The V and J calls and clone size are taken from that table; D and trimming were inferred from the DNA. The table shows approximately 75,000 clones, with 85% to 90% occurring only once.

The rearrangement uses TRBV6-5 and TRBJ2-1; the match to TRBD1 covers 10 bases. This clonotype originated in a man between 60 and 75 years old with acute or convalescent COVID-19. The sample taken for sequencing was peripheral blood. The CDR3 DNA is TGTGCCAGCAGTTACCGGGACAGGGGACGGGAGCAGTTCTTC. Translated, it gives CASSYRDRGREQFF.